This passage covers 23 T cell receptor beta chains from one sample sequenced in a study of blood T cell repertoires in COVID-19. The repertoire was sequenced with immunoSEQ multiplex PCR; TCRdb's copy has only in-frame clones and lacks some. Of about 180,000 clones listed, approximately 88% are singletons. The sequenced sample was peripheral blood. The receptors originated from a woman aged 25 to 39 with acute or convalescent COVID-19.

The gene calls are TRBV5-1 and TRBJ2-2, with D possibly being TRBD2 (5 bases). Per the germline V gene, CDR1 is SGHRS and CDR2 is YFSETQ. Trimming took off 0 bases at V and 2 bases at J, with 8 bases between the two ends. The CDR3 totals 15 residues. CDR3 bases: TGCGCCAGCAGCTTGGGTGGGAGCAACACCGGGGAGCTGTTTTTT. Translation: CASSLGGSNTGELFF.

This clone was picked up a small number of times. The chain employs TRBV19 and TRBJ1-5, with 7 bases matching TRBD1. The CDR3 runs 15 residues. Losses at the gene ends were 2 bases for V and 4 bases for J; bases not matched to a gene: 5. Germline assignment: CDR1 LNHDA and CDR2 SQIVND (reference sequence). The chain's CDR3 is CASSITGQANQPQHF. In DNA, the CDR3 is TGTGCCAGTAGTATAACCGGACAGGCTAATCAGCCCCAGCATTTT.

The CDR3 DNA reads as TGTGCCAGCAGCGTAGGAACAGGGCCCTCTGGAGCTTTCTTT. Amino acid sequence: CASSVGTGPSGAFF. The chain uses TRBV9 and TRBJ1-1, with a tentative D call TRBD1 (6 bases). Trimming removed 0 bases from V and 10 bases from J, with 16 bases in between. Per the germline V gene, CDR1 is SGDLS and CDR2 is YYNGEE. This CDR3 contains 14 residues. The whole variable domain, remainder taken from reference TRBV9 and TRBJ1-1, is DSGVTQTPKHLITATGQRVTLRCSPRSGDLSVYWYQQSLDQGLQFLIQYYNGEERAKGNILERFSAQQFPDLHSELNLSSLELGDSALYFCASSVGTGPSGAFFGQGTRLTVV.

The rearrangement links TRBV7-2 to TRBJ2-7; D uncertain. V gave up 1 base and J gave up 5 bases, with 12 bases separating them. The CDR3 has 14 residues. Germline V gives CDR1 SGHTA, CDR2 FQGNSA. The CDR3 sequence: CASSLVSRHDEQYF. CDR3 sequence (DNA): TGTGCCAGCAGCTTAGTTTCTCGACACGACGAGCAGTACTTC.

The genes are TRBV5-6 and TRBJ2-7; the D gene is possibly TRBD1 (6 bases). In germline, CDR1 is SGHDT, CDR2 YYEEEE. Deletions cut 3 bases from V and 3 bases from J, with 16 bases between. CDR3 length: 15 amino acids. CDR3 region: CASSWGSGHLYEQYF. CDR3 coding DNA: TGTGCCAGCAGCTGGGGATCGGGACACCTCTACGAGCAGTACTTC.

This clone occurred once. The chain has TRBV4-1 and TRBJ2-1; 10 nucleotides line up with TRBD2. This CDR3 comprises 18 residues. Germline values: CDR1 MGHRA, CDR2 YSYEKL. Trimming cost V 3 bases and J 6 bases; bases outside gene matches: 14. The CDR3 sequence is CASSHNQVGTSVFNEQFF. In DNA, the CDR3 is TGCGCCAGCAGCCACAACCAGGTTGGGACTAGCGTGTTCAATGAGCAGTTCTTC.

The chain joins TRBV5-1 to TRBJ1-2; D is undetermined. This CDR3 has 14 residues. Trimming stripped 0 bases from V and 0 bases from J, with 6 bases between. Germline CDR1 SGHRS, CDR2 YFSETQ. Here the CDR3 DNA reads TGCGCCAGCAGCTTGGAGGGAGCTAACTATGGCTACACCTTC. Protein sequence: CASSLEGANYGYTF.

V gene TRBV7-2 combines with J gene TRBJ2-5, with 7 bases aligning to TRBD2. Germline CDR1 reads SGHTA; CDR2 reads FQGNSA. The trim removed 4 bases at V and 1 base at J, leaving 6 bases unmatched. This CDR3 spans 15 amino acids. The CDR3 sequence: CASSSRGGSQETQYF. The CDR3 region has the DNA TGTGCCAGCAGCTCGCGGGGCGGGAGCCAAGAGACCCAGTACTTC.

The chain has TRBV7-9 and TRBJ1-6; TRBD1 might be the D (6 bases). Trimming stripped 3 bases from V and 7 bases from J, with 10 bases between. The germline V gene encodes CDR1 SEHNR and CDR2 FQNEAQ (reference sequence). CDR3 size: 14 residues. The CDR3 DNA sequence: TGTGCCAGCAGCTTGGGACAACCGAATTCACCCCTCCACTTT. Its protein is CASSLGQPNSPLHF. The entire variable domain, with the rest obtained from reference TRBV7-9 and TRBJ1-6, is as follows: DTGVSQNPRHKITKRGQNVTFRCDPISEHNRLYWYRQTLGQGPEFLTYFQNEAQLEKSRLLSDRFSAERPKGSFSTLEIQRTEQGDSAMYLCASSLGQPNSPLHFGNGTRLTVT.

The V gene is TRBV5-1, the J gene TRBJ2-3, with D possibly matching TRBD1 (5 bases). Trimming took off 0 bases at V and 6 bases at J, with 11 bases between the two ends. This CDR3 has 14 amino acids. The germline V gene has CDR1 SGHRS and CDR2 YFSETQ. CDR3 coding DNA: TGCGCCAGCAGCTTGGTACTGGGGCCGGATACGCAGTATTTT. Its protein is CASSLVLGPDTQYF.

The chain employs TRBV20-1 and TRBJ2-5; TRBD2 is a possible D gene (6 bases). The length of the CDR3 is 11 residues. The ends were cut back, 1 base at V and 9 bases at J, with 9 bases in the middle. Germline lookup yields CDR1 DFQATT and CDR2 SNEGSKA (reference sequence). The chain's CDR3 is CSARVGGAQYF. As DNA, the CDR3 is TGCAGTGCTAGAGTTGGCGGGGCCCAGTACTTC.

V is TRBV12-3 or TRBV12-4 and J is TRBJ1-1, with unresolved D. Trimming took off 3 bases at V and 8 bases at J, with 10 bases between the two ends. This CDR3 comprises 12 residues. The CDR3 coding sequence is TGTGCCAGCAGTTTCGTGGCAAGAGAAGCTTTCTTT. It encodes CASSFVAREAFF.

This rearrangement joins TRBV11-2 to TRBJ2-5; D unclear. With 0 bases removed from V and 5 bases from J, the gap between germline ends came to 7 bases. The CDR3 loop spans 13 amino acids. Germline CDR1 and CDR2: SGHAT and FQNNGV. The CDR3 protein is CASSLDLGETQYF. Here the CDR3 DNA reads TGTGCCAGCAGCTTAGATCTCGGGGAGACCCAGTACTTC. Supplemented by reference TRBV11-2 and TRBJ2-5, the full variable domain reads EAGVAQSPRYKIIEKRQSVAFWCNPISGHATLYWYQQILGQGPKLLIQFQNNGVVDDSQLPKDRFSAERLKGVDSTLKIQPAKLEDSAVYLCASSLDLGETQYFGPGTRLLVL.

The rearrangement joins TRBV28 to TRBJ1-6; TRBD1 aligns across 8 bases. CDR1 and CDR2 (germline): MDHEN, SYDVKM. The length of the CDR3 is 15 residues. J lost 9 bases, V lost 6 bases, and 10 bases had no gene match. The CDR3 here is CASSPPRGLASPLHF. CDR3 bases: TGTGCCAGCAGCCCTCCCAGGGGGCTGGCTTCACCCCTCCACTTT.

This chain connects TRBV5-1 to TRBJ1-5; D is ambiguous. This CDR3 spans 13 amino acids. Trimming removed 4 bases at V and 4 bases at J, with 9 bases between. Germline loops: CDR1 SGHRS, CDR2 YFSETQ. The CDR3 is CASSPGENQPQHF. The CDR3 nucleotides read TGCGCCAGCAGCCCGGGAGAGAATCAGCCCCAGCATTTT.

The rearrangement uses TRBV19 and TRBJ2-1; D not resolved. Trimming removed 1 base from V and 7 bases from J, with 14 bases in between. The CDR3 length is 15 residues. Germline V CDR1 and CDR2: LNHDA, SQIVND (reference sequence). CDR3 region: CASSIGFDFLNEQFF. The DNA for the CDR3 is TGTGCCAGTAGTATAGGATTCGACTTTTTAAATGAGCAGTTCTTC.

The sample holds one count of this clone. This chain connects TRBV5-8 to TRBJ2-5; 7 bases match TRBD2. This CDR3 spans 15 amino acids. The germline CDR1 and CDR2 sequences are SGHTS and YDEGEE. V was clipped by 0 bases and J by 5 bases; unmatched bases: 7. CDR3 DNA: TGTGCCAGCAGCTTGGGTCCAGCGGGATGGGAGACCCAGTACTTC. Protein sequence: CASSLGPAGWETQYF.

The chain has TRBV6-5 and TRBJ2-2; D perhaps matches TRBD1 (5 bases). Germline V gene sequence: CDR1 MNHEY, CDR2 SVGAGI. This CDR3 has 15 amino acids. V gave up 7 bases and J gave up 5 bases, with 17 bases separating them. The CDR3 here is CASTSPRKGTGELFF. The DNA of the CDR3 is TGTGCCAGCACATCTCCCCGAAAGGGGACCGGGGAGCTGTTTTTT.

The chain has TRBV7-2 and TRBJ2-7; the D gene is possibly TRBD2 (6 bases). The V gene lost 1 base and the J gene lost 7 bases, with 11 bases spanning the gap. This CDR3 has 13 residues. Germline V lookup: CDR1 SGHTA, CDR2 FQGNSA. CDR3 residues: CASSLGWGEEQYF. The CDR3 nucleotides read TGTGCCAGCAGCTTAGGGTGGGGGGAAGAGCAGTACTTC. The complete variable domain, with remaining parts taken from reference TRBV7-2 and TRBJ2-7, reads GAGVSQSPSNKVTEKGKDVELRCDPISGHTALYWYRQSLGQGLEFLIYFQGNSAPDKSGLPSDRFSAERTGGSVSTLTIQRTQQEDSAVYLCASSLGWGEEQYFGPGTRLTVT.

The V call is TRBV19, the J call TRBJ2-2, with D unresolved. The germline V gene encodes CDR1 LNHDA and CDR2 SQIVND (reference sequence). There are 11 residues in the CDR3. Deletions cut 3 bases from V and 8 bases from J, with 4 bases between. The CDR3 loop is CASSMRGELFF. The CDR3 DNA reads TGTGCCAGTAGTATGAGGGGGGAGCTGTTTTTT. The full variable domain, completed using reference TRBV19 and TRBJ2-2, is DGGITQSPKYLFRKEGQNVTLSCEQNLNHDAMYWYRQDPGQGLRLIYYSQIVNDFQKGDIAEGYSVSREKKESFPLTVTSAQKNPTAFYLCASSMRGELFFGEGSRLTVL.

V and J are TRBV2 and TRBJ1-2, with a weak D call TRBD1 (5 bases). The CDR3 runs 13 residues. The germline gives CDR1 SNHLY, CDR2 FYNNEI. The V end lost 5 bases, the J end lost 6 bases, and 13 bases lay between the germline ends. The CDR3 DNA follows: TGTGCCAGCAGTACACAGGAAATGCATGGCTACACCTTC. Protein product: CASSTQEMHGYTF. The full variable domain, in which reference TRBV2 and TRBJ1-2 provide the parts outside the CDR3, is EPEVTQTPSHQVTQMGQEVILRCVPISNHLYFYWYRQILGQKVEFLVSFYNNEISEKSEIFDDQFSVERPDGSNFTLKIRSTKLEDSAMYFCASSTQEMHGYTFGSGTRLTVV.

CDR3 amino acids: CAISNQNGGTQYF. The DNA of the CDR3 is TGTGCCATCAGCAATCAGAATGGAGGGACCCAGTACTTC. The rearrangement uses TRBV10-3 and TRBJ2-5, with D maybe TRBD2 (5 bases). CDR3 length: 13 amino acids. Germline CDR1 and CDR2: ENHRY and SYGVKD. V was shortened by 6 bases and J by 7 bases, with 15 bases between the two germline ends.

CDR3 region: CASSSQPGQGPEAFF. The DNA of the CDR3 is TGTGCCAGCAGCTCTCAACCGGGACAGGGTCCTGAAGCTTTCTTT. J is TRBJ1-1 and V is TRBV7-8; 9 bases match TRBD1. Trimming took 4 bases from V and 6 from J; bases not matched to a gene: 9. This CDR3 contains 15 residues. CDR1 and CDR2 (germline): SGHVS, FQNEAQ.